This T cell receptor (beta chain) was observed in a study of blood T cell repertoires in COVID-19. Study-wide background: Collection of acute and convalescent COVID-19 samples took place in the United States, Italy and Spain. PBMCs, B-cell-depleted T cells, or T cells were the source of the cDNA or gDNA that made up the material.

The Seattle patients, enrolled during active infection, were followed longitudinally. Source study methods: From reference gene primer amplification, estimates of nucleated cell counts were derived. This table comes from immunoSEQ multiplex PCR, and its TCRdb copy is limited to in-frame clones, with some not included. The V and J calls and clone size come from that table; D and trimming were worked out from the DNA. This table holds approximately 280,000 clones, about 88% found once. Germline loops: CDR1 SGHRS, CDR2 YFSETQ. The ends were cut back, 6 bases at V and 6 bases at J, with 10 bases in the middle. This CDR3 comprises 13 residues.

The clonotype originates from a human donor with COVID-19, enrolled during active disease. The donor label of this sample is uncertain. This sequence joins TRBV5-1 and TRBJ1-6; a possible D gene is TRBD1 (5 bases). Sequences were obtained from peripheral blood. CDR3 in DNA: TGCGCCAGCACCCAGGGAACTAATTCACCCCTCCACTTT. This sequence encodes CASTQGTNSPLHF. Looking up the rest from reference TRBV5-1 and TRBJ1-6 gives the full variable domain: KAGVTQTPRYLIKTRGQQVTLSCSPISGHRSVSWYQQTPGQGLQFLFEYFSETQRNKGNFPGRFSGRQFSNSRSEMNVSTLELGDSALYLCASTQGTNSPLHFGNGTRLTVT.